The 2 T cell receptor beta chains reported below all come from one sample, sequenced in a study of cytomegalovirus exposure and HLA in healthy donors. The PCR contained 60 Vbeta and 13 Jbeta primers. Generated by immunoSEQ multiplex PCR, the TCRdb table keeps only in-frame clones and is missing some. Here the sample spans about 180,000 clones, roughly 80% being singletons. Sequences were obtained from PBMCs. The receptors stem from a male donor in good health and CMV-seronegative.

As regards this clone: The same CDR3 also results from other DNA sequences found in this sample. V gene TRBV7-9 combines with J gene TRBJ1-2; D possibly corresponds to TRBD1 (5 bases). The length of the CDR3 is 13 residues. The germline gives CDR1 SEHNR, CDR2 FQNEAQ (reference sequence). V gave up 3 bases and J gave up 6 bases, with 11 bases separating them. CDR3 sequence (DNA): TGTGCCAGCAGCTTCGGGCAGGGCAATGGCTACACCTTC. Its protein is CASSFGQGNGYTF.

The V call is TRBV30, the J call TRBJ1-3, with no clear D. CDR1 and CDR2 (germline): GTSNPN, SVGIG (reference sequence). This CDR3 is 13 amino acids long. V lost 2 bases and J 0 bases, leaving 5 bases between the germline ends. The CDR3 region is CAWSTNSGNTIYF. In nucleotides, the CDR3 is TGTGCCTGGAGTACAAACTCTGGAAACACCATATATTTT.